This is a list of T cell receptor beta chains from one sample in a study of early T cells in non-severe SARS-CoV-2 infection. TCRdb analysed the 5' RACE reads with MiXCR anew, one entry per CDR3 protein. The sample includes 75,000 to 80,000 distinct CDR3 sequences, more than 9% of them seen just once. The specimen sequenced was whole blood. These receptors were taken from an adult who was a healthcare worker with PCR-confirmed SARS-CoV-2 infection or an uninfected control (not recorded which). The CDR3 runs from the conserved cysteine through the conserved F or W. The D gene is left open where the match is weak. Clone size appears in some rows only: once, few, many, or a class for an expanded clone.

NA,NA,TRBJ2-6,TRBV6-4,CASSDSTSGANVLTF,TGTGCCAGCAGTGACTCGACCTCTGGGGCCAACGTCCTGACTTTC
many,TRBD2,TRBJ2-1,TRBV7-8,CASSSRTSGSYNEQFF,TGTGCCAGCAGCTCTCGGACTAGCGGGAGTTATAATGAGCAGTTCTTC
few,NA,TRBJ1-1,TRBV18,CASSREKAEAFF,TGTGCCAGTTCCAGGGAAAAGGCTGAAGCTTTCTTT
many,NA,TRBJ1-6,TRBV4-1,CASNQLPDMKNSPLHF,TGCGCCAGCAACCAACTACCGGACATGAAGAATTCACCCCTCCACTTT
many,TRBD2,TRBJ2-1,TRBV19,CASSIQARLAYRNEQFF,TGTGCCAGTAGTATCCAGGCGAGACTAGCGTACCGCAATGAGCAGTTCTTC
few,TRBD2,TRBJ2-2,TRBV29-1,CSVRLSGRATGELFF,TGCAGCGTGCGACTCAGCGGGAGGGCAACCGGGGAGCTGTTTTTT
many,NA,TRBJ2-7,TRBV5-1,CASSPLPGRPEQYF,TGCGCCAGCAGCCCGCTTCCGGGTCGTCCCGAGCAGTACTTC
many,NA,TRBJ2-5,TRBV12-3/TRBV12-4,CASSFNLGGQETQYF,TGTGCCAGCAGTTTTAATCTAGGGGGGCAAGAGACCCAGTACTTC
few,NA,TRBJ2-3,TRBV18,CASSIQGPDTQYF,TGTGCCAGCTCAATCCAGGGTCCAGATACGCAGTATTTT
many,TRBD1,TRBJ1-5,TRBV6-6,CASSYRQGDQPQHF,TGTGCCAGCAGTTACCGGCAGGGGGACCAGCCCCAGCATTTT
NA,TRBD1,TRBJ1-2,TRBV29-1,CSVVAGGGYGYTF,TGCAGCGTTGTTGCAGGGGGCGGCTATGGCTACACCTTC
NA,TRBD1,TRBJ1-4,TRBV5-6,CASSFRGREEKLFF,TGTGCCAGCAGCTTCAGGGGGCGGGAAGAAAAACTGTTTTTT
NA,NA,TRBJ2-3,TRBV11-2,CASRYRVDTQYF,TGTGCCAGCAGATACCGCGTGGATACGCAGTATTTT
many,NA,TRBJ2-1,TRBV29-1,CSVEDPYNEQFF,TGCAGCGTTGAGGATCCTTACAATGAGCAGTTCTTC
NA,NA,TRBJ1-2,TRBV7-9,CASSPWDRDKLGYTF,TGTGCCAGCAGCCCATGGGACCGGGATAAACTGGGCTACACCTTC
many,NA,TRBJ2-7,TRBV19,CASSSWPTGRMVEQYF,TGTGCCAGTAGTAGCTGGCCGACAGGTCGAATGGTCGAGCAGTACTTC
NA,TRBD1,TRBJ2-5,TRBV9,CASSKDAGQVQETQYF,TGTGCCAGCAGCAAAGATGCGGGACAGGTCCAAGAGACCCAGTACTTC
NA,NA,TRBJ2-7,TRBV14,CASSQLDGIYEQYF,TGTGCCAGCAGCCAACTTGATGGCATATACGAGCAGTACTTC